A single sample gave rise to the 3 T cell receptor beta chains below, sequenced in a study of CD8 T cells in ankylosing spondylitis (TCRdb year 2017). The antigens these receptors bind are not known. Study-wide findings and limitations: A TCR beta motif of 8 or 9 highly homologous amino acid variants appeared characteristic of blood from ankylosing spondylitis patients.

Libraries were built with 5' RACE. The listed sequencing device is Illumina HiSeq 2500. TCRdb redid the processing of the public reads, applying fastp at Q25 and MiXCR, and retained in-frame beta chains. Every entry covers one CDR3 protein and lists the most common genes and DNA from its rows. The sample table records a few hundred thousand distinct CDR3 sequences; approximately 8.2% of these occur just once. About 14% of the sample rests with the top ten. The sample taken for sequencing was blood, either unsorted or a sorted T cell fraction (not recorded which). The receptors derive from a male donor with ankylosing spondylitis.

The CDR3 loop reads CASSQGPDPYNEQFF. The CDR3 nucleotides read TGTGCCAGCAGCCAGGGACCCGACCCGTACAATGAGCAGTTCTTC. The V gene is TRBV11-2, the J gene TRBJ2-1, with D tentatively TRBD1 or TRBD2 (5 bases each). Germline CDR1 is SGHAT and CDR2 is FQNNGV. V lost 5 bases and J lost 4, with 15 bases in between. The CDR3 consists of 15 residues.

This clonotype has a handful of counts. This rearrangement joins TRBV7-6 to TRBJ2-7; 7 bases are shared with TRBD1. The CDR3 has 16 amino acids. The trim removed 1 base at V and 4 bases at J, leaving 10 bases unmatched. CDR1 and CDR2 (germline): SGHVS, FNYEAQ. The CDR3 here is CASSLGVGTVGYEQYF. Here the CDR3 DNA reads TGTGCCAGCAGCTTAGGCGTTGGGACAGTAGGTTACGAGCAGTACTTC.

This clonotype was seen at least ten times. The V and J genes are TRBV5-1 and TRBJ2-5; weak D call: TRBD1 (6 bases). The CDR3 is 16 amino acids. Germline lookup yields CDR1 SGHRS and CDR2 YFSETQ. The germline V and J ends were trimmed by 4 bases and 3 bases, with 19 bases remaining between them. The CDR3 region has the DNA TGCGCCAGCAGCCAAACTAATACAGGGACGGAAGAGACCCAGTACTTC. This gives the protein CASSQTNTGTEETQYF.